This T cell receptor (beta chain) emerged from a study of CD8 T cells in ankylosing spondylitis. Study-wide findings and caveats: Clones linked to disease were reported to show significant enrichment in matched ankylosing spondylitis synovial fluid. Ankylosing spondylitis blood appeared to carry a characteristic TCR beta motif of several highly homologous variants.

Trimming removed 2 bases at V and 4 bases at J, with 11 bases between. The V gene's germline CDR1 is SQVTM and CDR2 ANQGSEA. CDR3 length equals 14 residues. This clonotype was counted ten times or more. What it binds is unknown. From the 5' RACE reads, TCRdb called clonotypes with MiXCR, one entry per CDR3 protein. The repertoire includes roughly 25,000 distinct CDR3 sequences, less than 20% of them detected once, and approximately 29% sits in the top ten. This clonotype was obtained from a male donor with ankylosing spondylitis or in good health (not recorded which). Sequencing used blood. This rearrangement joins TRBV29-1 to TRBJ2-2; maybe TRBD1 (5 bases). Written as DNA, the CDR3 is TGCAGCGTTGAAAGGGGTCGTGGCACCGGGGAGCTGTTTTTT. This translates into CSVERGRGTGELFF.